Sequencing of this T cell receptor beta chain was carried out in a study of blood T cells in healthy people across ages. A second PCR, run for about 7 to 11 cycles, used a sample-barcoded 5' primer plus a J-beta primer mix. A single record per CDR3 protein comes from TCRdb applying MiXCR to the 5' RACE reads. Of 1.5 million to 2 million distinct CDR3 sequences in the sample, 28% are singletons; the top ten hold about 8%. CDR3 size: 15 residues. Germline-derived CDR1 and CDR2 are SGHVS and FNYEAQ. Points on this clonotype: This is likely a read error, given that the CDR3 carries no conserved phenylalanine or tryptophan at its end.

The sequenced material came from blood. The genes are TRBV7-6 and TRBJ2-3, with D possibly TRBD2 on 5 matching bases. This TCR was recovered from a woman aged 25 to 39 in good health. The DNA of the CDR3 is TGTGCCAGCAGCTTGGAGGAAGTAGGCACAGATACACAGTATTTG. Translating gives CASSLEEVGTDTQYL.